This T cell receptor beta chain appears in the sequencing data of a study of cytomegalovirus exposure and HLA in healthy donors. Overall study results and limits: Fewer N-insertions than the 666-donor mean were reportedly shown by an Asian-associated ancestry cluster in a later analysis. Cytomegalovirus status was reportedly diagnosed by the classifier with high sensitivity and specificity. The productive fraction for most TCR beta V segments was about 87% or about 30% in an earlier analysis.

On this clone itself: Its matching antigen is unknown.

A multiplex PCR was run with 60 Vbeta primers and 13 Jbeta primers. Only in-frame clones appear in the TCRdb table, and some are missing; sequencing was by immunoSEQ multiplex PCR. The profile shows approximately 73,000 clones, roughly 71% of them singletons. With V trimmed by 6 bases and J by 2 bases, 15 bases remained unmatched. CDR3 size: 17 residues. Per germline, CDR1 WNHNN and CDR2 SYGVQD (reference sequence). The chain carries TRBV10-1 and TRBJ2-7; 8 nucleotides align to TRBD1. The clonotype originates from a man aged 65-85 years in good health and CMV-seronegative. Specimen: PBMCs. Here the CDR3 reads CASSDGTGGFAPYEQYF. The DNA for the CDR3 is TGCGCCAGCAGCGACGGGACAGGAGGATTTGCACCCTACGAGCAGTACTTC.